These 17 T cell receptor beta chains originate from one sample sequenced in a study of shared clonotypes between healthy human individuals. Sequenced by immunoSEQ multiplex PCR; TCRdb stores in-frame clones only, minus some. This sample has about 2,500,000 clones; more than 80% occur once, and the top ten carry around 0.14%. Input material: naive CD4+ T cells sorted from blood. As to subset: CD45RA+ positively selected. These TCRs come from a man between 18 and 35 years old in good health.

The gene calls are TRBV29-1 and TRBJ2-1, with a possible D match to TRBD1 (6 bases). Trimming stripped 3 bases from V and 4 bases from J, with 13 bases between. The CDR3 sequence is 14 residues long. Per the germline V gene, CDR1 is SQVTM and CDR2 is ANQGSEA. Here the CDR3 DNA reads TGCAGCGTTGATGTTACCAGGGGATACAATGAGCAGTTCTTC. This translates into CSVDVTRGYNEQFF.

J is TRBJ1-4 and V is TRBV5-6; D remains unclear. The V end was cut by 4 bases, the J end by 8 bases, with 15 bases between. From germline, CDR1 is SGHDT and CDR2 YYEEEE. This CDR3 is built from 14 residues. As DNA, the CDR3 is TGTGCCAGCAGCCAGCTGCCTCAGGAGGAAAAACTGTTTTTT. Translated, it gives CASSQLPQEEKLFF.

This chain joins TRBV30 and TRBJ2-5, with TRBD2 matching 9 bases. The CDR3 has 14 amino acids. Germline V gives CDR1 GTSNPN, CDR2 SVGIG (reference sequence). Germline trimming cut 3 bases from V and 5 bases from J; bases unmatched to any gene: 7. The DNA of the CDR3 is TGTGCCTGGAGGGGAGCGGGAGGAATGGAGACCCAGTACTTC. Encoded protein: CAWRGAGGMETQYF.

The rearrangement links TRBV28 to TRBJ1-4; the D is unclear. The V gene lost 5 bases and the J gene lost 11 bases, with 18 bases spanning the gap. From germline, CDR1 is MDHEN and CDR2 SYDVKM. CDR3 length: 14 amino acids. The CDR3, as DNA: TGTGCCAGCAGTCGGACGGCGACGGGTCCCAAACTGTTTTTT. It encodes CASSRTATGPKLFF.

A note on this clone: The same CDR3 can be traced to other DNA sequences in this sample. The V and J genes are TRBV2 and TRBJ1-2; no clear D. CDR1 and CDR2 (germline): SNHLY, FYNNEI. Trimming pared 1 base from V and 7 bases from J, leaving 10 bases between. This CDR3 contains 13 residues. The CDR3 loop is CASSEGDFLGYTF. CDR3 bases: TGTGCCAGCAGTGAAGGGGATTTCCTTGGCTACACCTTC.

V is TRBV6-1 and J is TRBJ2-4; a possible D gene is TRBD2 (5 bases). Germline V gene data show CDR1 as MNHNS and CDR2 as SASEGT. Between the trimmed V and J ends, which lost 4 bases and 8 bases, there was a span of 12 bases. CDR3 length equals 13 residues. The CDR3 sequence: CASSGRGLDIQYF. The DNA for the CDR3 is TGTGCCAGCAGTGGACGGGGTTTGGACATTCAGTACTTC.

This sequence joins TRBV19 and TRBJ1-5; D is uncertain. Germline lookup yields CDR1 LNHDA and CDR2 SQIVND (reference sequence). The CDR3 is 16 residues long. V was shortened by 3 bases and J by 3 bases, with 15 bases between the two germline ends. The CDR3 is CASSMPRASNNQPQHF. In DNA, the CDR3 is TGTGCCAGTAGTATGCCCCGGGCCTCTAACAATCAGCCCCAGCATTTT. The full variable domain, rest sourced from reference TRBV19 and TRBJ1-5, is DGGITQSPKYLFRKEGQNVTLSCEQNLNHDAMYWYRQDPGQGLRLIYYSQIVNDFQKGDIAEGYSVSREKKESFPLTVTSAQKNPTAFYLCASSMPRASNNQPQHFGDGTRLSIL.

The chain uses TRBV6-6 and TRBJ1-4; unclear D gene. The CDR3 runs 13 residues. Germline lookup yields CDR1 MNHNY and CDR2 SVGAGI (reference sequence). Trimming took off 4 bases at V and 2 bases at J, with 5 bases between the two ends. CDR3 nucleotide sequence: TGTGCCAGCAGTTCTCCCACTAATGAAAAACTGTTTTTT. Protein product: CASSSPTNEKLFF.

The V gene is TRBV12-5, the J gene TRBJ2-6; 9 positions agree with TRBD2. The length of the CDR3 is 20 residues. The germline V gene encodes CDR1 LGHNT and CDR2 FRNRAP. V was clipped by 5 bases and J by 3 bases; unmatched bases: 17. The CDR3 DNA reads as TGTGCTAGTGGTCCTGGGGCGGGGTTAGCGGGAGTATATGGGGCCAACGTCCTGACTTTC. Amino acids: CASGPGAGLAGVYGANVLTF.

This chain uses TRBV6-5 with TRBJ2-1; 10 bases match TRBD2. With 6 bases clipped from V and 6 bases from J, the junction kept 5 bases outside the gene matches. CDR1 MNHEY and CDR2 SVGAGI come from the germline V gene. The CDR3 extends over 14 amino acids. CDR3 region: CASRGAGGPNEQFF. CDR3 bases: TGTGCCAGCAGAGGAGCGGGAGGGCCCAATGAGCAGTTCTTC.

This clone was detected only a few times. The chain uses TRBV5-5 and TRBJ1-4; TRBD1 agrees at 7 bases. Per the germline V gene, CDR1 is SGHKS and CDR2 is YYEKEE (reference sequence). J lost 0 bases, V lost 4 bases, and 6 bases had no gene match. This CDR3 comprises 16 residues. Written as DNA, the CDR3 is TGTGCCAGCAGCGTGGGACAGCCTGCAACTAATGAAAAACTGTTTTTT. This translates into CASSVGQPATNEKLFF.

For this clone: The sample holds other DNA sequences that translate to the same CDR3. The CDR3 DNA is TGTGCCAGTAGTATAACGGGTAGCAATCAGCCCCAGCATTTT. It translates to CASSITGSNQPQHF. The chain combines TRBV19 with TRBJ1-5; D unclear. There are 14 residues in the CDR3. V lost 2 bases and J 0 bases, leaving 5 bases between the germline ends. The germline CDR1 and CDR2 sequences are LNHDA and SQIVND (reference sequence).

This sequence joins TRBV18 and TRBJ2-7, with D possibly being TRBD2 (5 bases). The V end was cut by 0 bases, the J end by 1 base, with 13 bases between. The CDR3 runs 16 residues. Germline V CDR1 and CDR2: KGHSH, LQKENI. Written as DNA, the CDR3 is TGTGCCAGCTCACCACCAGGAGGTTTTCTTTCCTACGAGCAGTACTTC. Encoded protein: CASSPPGGFLSYEQYF.

Regarding this clone: In the same sample, other DNA sequences code for this CDR3. The rearrangement links TRBV2 to TRBJ1-5; no clear D. CDR3 length: 13 residues. V lost 6 bases and J lost 3, with 9 bases in between. From germline, CDR1 is SNHLY and CDR2 FYNNEI. This CDR3 is CASSRQTNQPQHF. CDR3 DNA sequence: TGTGCCAGCAGCAGACAAACCAATCAGCCCCAGCATTTT.

The rearrangement joins TRBV11-3 to TRBJ2-1; the D is unclear. Trimming took 2 bases from V and 6 from J, leaving 11 bases between them. Per the germline V gene, CDR1 is SGHNT and CDR2 is YENEEA. The CDR3 consists of 14 residues. This CDR3 reads CASSLSGDLNEQFF. In nucleotides, the CDR3 is TGTGCCAGCAGCTTATCAGGAGATCTCAATGAGCAGTTCTTC.

The chain recombines TRBV5-1 with TRBJ2-1; 10 bases map to TRBD2. CDR3 length equals 16 residues. The germline CDR1 and CDR2 sequences are SGHRS and YFSETQ. V lost 0 bases to trimming and J lost 3 bases; unmatched junction nucleotides: 3. CDR3 in amino acids: CASSLDPSGGYNEQFF. Here the CDR3 DNA reads TGCGCCAGCAGCTTGGACCCTAGCGGGGGCTACAATGAGCAGTTCTTC.

With regard to this clone: At the DNA level, this CDR3 is encoded by other sequences in the same sample as well. This chain joins TRBV30 and TRBJ2-6; no firm D call. Germline V CDR1 and CDR2: GTSNPN, SVGIG (reference sequence). The CDR3 loop spans 13 amino acids. V lost 3 bases and J 2 bases, leaving 5 bases between the germline ends. In nucleotides, the CDR3 is TGTGCCTGGAGAGTGGCTGGGGCCAACGTCCTGACTTTC. Translating gives CAWRVAGANVLTF.